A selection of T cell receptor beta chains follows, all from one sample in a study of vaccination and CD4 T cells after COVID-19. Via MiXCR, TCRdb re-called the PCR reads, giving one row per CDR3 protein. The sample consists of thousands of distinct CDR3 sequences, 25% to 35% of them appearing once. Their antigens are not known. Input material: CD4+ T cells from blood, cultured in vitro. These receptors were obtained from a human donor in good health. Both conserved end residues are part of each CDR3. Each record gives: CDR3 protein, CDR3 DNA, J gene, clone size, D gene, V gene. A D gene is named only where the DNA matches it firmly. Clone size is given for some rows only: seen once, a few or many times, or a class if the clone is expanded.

CDR3 protein: CASMEGRETQYF
CDR3 DNA: TGCGCCAGCATGGAGGGCAGGGAGACCCAGTACTTC
J gene: TRBJ2-5
clone size: .
D gene: .
V gene: TRBV5-1

CDR3 protein: CAWSVAGNQPQHF
CDR3 DNA: TGTGCCTGGAGTGTGGCCGGGAATCAGCCCCAGCATTTT
J gene: TRBJ1-5
clone size: .
D gene: .
V gene: TRBV30

CDR3 protein: CASSPGTVNYGYTF
CDR3 DNA: TGTGCCAGTAGTCCGGGGACGGTTAACTATGGCTACACCTTC
J gene: TRBJ1-2
clone size: .
D gene: .
V gene: TRBV19

CDR3 protein: CASEDTGELFF
CDR3 DNA: TGTGCCAGCGAGGATACCGGGGAGCTGTTTTTT
J gene: TRBJ2-2
clone size: .
D gene: .
V gene: TRBV7-9

CDR3 protein: CSARQGGTDTQYF
CDR3 DNA: TGCAGTGCCAGGCAGGGGGGCACAGATACGCAGTATTTT
J gene: TRBJ2-3
clone size: few
D gene: TRBD1
V gene: TRBV20-1

CDR3 protein: CASSGGTGRAGYTF
CDR3 DNA: TGTGCCAGCAGCGGAGGGACGGGGCGGGCTGGCTACACCTTC
J gene: TRBJ1-2
clone size: medium-sized
D gene: .
V gene: TRBV27

CDR3 protein: CASSLGAEAFF
CDR3 DNA: TGTGCCAGCAGCCTGGGCGCCGAAGCTTTCTTT
J gene: TRBJ1-1
clone size: .
D gene: .
V gene: TRBV5-6

CDR3 protein: CASSFPGQPNTEAFF
CDR3 DNA: TGTGCCAGCAGTTTCCCGGGACAGCCCAACACTGAAGCTTTCTTT
J gene: TRBJ1-1
clone size: .
D gene: TRBD1
V gene: TRBV27

CDR3 protein: CSARPGQGSSPLHF
CDR3 DNA: TGCAGTGCTAGACCGGGACAGGGGTCTTCACCCCTCCACTTT
J gene: TRBJ1-6
clone size: large
D gene: TRBD1
V gene: TRBV20-1

CDR3 protein: CASSSTSGGSYNEQFF
CDR3 DNA: TGTGCCAGCAGTAGCACTAGCGGGGGGTCCTACAATGAGCAGTTCTTC
J gene: TRBJ2-1
clone size: .
D gene: TRBD2
V gene: TRBV6-1

CDR3 protein: CASGDSSGGYTF
CDR3 DNA: TGTGCCAGCGGGGACAGCTCGGGGGGCTACACCTTC
J gene: TRBJ1-2
clone size: medium-sized
D gene: TRBD1
V gene: TRBV6-1

CDR3 protein: CASSDPAGGEQYF
CDR3 DNA: TGTGCCAGCAGCGACCCGGCGGGCGGCGAGCAGTACTTC
J gene: TRBJ2-7
clone size: few
D gene: .
V gene: TRBV9

CDR3 protein: CASSPTEAYEQYF
CDR3 DNA: TGTGCCAGCTCACCGACAGAAGCCTACGAGCAGTACTTC
J gene: TRBJ2-7
clone size: .
D gene: .
V gene: TRBV7-9

CDR3 protein: CASSSFGRTDSYEQYF
CDR3 DNA: TGTGCCAGCAGTAGTTTCGGCCGCACAGACTCCTACGAGCAGTACTTC
J gene: TRBJ2-7
clone size: few
D gene: .
V gene: TRBV6-1

CDR3 protein: CASSPGRGSGANVLTF
CDR3 DNA: TGTGCCAGCAGCCCCGGGAGGGGGTCCGGGGCCAACGTCCTGACTTTC
J gene: TRBJ2-6
clone size: .
D gene: TRBD2
V gene: TRBV28

CDR3 protein: CASSSATVSPLHF
CDR3 DNA: TGTGCCAGCAGTTCCGCTACTGTCTCACCCCTCCACTTT
J gene: TRBJ1-6
clone size: few
D gene: .
V gene: TRBV28

CDR3 protein: CASSLWTGTGGYEQYF
CDR3 DNA: TGTGCCAGCAGCTTATGGACCGGGACAGGGGGCTACGAGCAGTACTTC
J gene: TRBJ2-7
clone size: few
D gene: TRBD1
V gene: TRBV11-1

CDR3 protein: CASSPSGLSPLHF
CDR3 DNA: TGTGCCAGCAGCCCATCCGGGCTGTCACCCCTCCACTTT
J gene: TRBJ1-6
clone size: medium-sized
D gene: .
V gene: TRBV7-9

CDR3 protein: CASSKDRVVGYTF
CDR3 DNA: TGTGCCAGCAGTAAAGACAGGGTGGTTGGCTACACCTTC
J gene: TRBJ1-2
clone size: few
D gene: TRBD1
V gene: TRBV27

CDR3 protein: CASSEGQGTEAFF
CDR3 DNA: TGTGCCAGCAGCGAGGGACAGGGGACTGAAGCTTTCTTT
J gene: TRBJ1-1
clone size: medium-sized
D gene: TRBD1
V gene: TRBV7-9

CDR3 protein: CATSHESGWAGGYTF
CDR3 DNA: TGTGCCACCAGCCACGAATCAGGGTGGGCAGGTGGCTACACCTTC
J gene: TRBJ1-2
clone size: few
D gene: .
V gene: TRBV15

CDR3 protein: CASSPHQVDTQYF
CDR3 DNA: TGTGCCAGCAGCCCGCACCAGGTGGATACGCAGTATTTT
J gene: TRBJ2-3
clone size: medium-sized
D gene: .
V gene: TRBV7-6

CDR3 protein: CASSSAGVGVYEQYF
CDR3 DNA: TGTGCCAGTAGTAGTGCAGGGGTCGGAGTCTACGAGCAGTACTTC
J gene: TRBJ2-7
clone size: .
D gene: .
V gene: TRBV19